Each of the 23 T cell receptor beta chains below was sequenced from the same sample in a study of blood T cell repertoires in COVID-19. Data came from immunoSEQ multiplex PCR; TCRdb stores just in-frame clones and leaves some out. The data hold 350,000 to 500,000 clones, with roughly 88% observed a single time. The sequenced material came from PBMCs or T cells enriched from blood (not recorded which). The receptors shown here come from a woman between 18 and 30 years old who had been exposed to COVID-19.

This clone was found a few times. Here the CDR3 reads CASILQGKNTEAFF. The CDR3, as DNA: TGTGCCAGCATTCTTCAGGGGAAGAACACTGAAGCTTTCTTT. This chain links TRBV2 with TRBJ1-1; TRBD1 is a possible D gene (6 bases). This CDR3 is 14 amino acids long. Deletions cut 7 bases from V and 1 base from J, with 13 bases between. Per the germline V gene, CDR1 is SNHLY and CDR2 is FYNNEI.

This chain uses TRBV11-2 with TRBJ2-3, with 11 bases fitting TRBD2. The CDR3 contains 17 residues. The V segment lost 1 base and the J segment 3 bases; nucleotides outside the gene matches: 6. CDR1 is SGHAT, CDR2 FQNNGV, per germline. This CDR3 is CASSLVLAGEGTDTQYF. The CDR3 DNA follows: TGTGCCAGCAGCTTAGTACTAGCGGGAGAGGGGACAGATACGCAGTATTTT.

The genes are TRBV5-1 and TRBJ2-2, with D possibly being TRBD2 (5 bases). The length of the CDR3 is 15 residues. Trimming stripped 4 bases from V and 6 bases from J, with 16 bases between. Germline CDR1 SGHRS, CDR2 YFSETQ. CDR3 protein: CASSPYENGAGELFF. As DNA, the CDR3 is TGCGCCAGCAGCCCCTACGAGAACGGGGCCGGGGAGCTGTTTTTT.

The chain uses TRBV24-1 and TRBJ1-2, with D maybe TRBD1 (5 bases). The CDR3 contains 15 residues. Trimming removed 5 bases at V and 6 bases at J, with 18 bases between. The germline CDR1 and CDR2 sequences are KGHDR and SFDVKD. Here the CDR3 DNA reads TGTGCCACCAGTGCCCAGGAGGGACCGTGGGATGGCTACACCTTC. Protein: CATSAQEGPWDGYTF.

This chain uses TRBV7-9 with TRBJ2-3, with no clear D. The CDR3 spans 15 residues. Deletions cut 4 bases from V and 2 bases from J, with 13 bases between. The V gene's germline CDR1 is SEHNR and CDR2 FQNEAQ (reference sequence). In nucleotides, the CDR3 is TGTGCCAGCAGCTACACCAGAACAGACACAGATACGCAGTATTTT. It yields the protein CASSYTRTDTDTQYF.

The CDR3 region is CASSQGAGGYEQYF. The DNA for the CDR3 is TGTGCCAGCAGCCAAGGGGCAGGGGGCTACGAGCAGTACTTC. J is TRBJ2-7 and V is TRBV3-1 (or the pseudogene TRBV3-2); 7 positions match TRBD1. This CDR3 spans 14 amino acids. Germline V gene sequence: CDR1 LGHDT, CDR2 YNNKEL (reference sequence). V dropped 1 base and J dropped 3; count of bases not matched to a gene: 3.

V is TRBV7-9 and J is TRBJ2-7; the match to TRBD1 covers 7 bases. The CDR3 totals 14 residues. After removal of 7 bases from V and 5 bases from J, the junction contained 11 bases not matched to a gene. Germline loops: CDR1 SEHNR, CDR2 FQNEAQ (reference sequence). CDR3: CASTWAGGIHEQYF. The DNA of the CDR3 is TGTGCCAGCACCTGGGCAGGGGGAATCCACGAGCAGTACTTC.

For the CDR3, the DNA is TGCAGCGTTGTCCCAGGGGGCAGTGTCTACGAGCAGTACTTC. It codes for CSVVPGGSVYEQYF. The chain links TRBV29-1 to TRBJ2-7, with TRBD1 matching over 8 bases. Per germline, CDR1 SQVTM and CDR2 ANQGSEA. The V segment lost 4 bases and the J segment 3 bases; nucleotides outside the gene matches: 8. CDR3 length: 14 residues.

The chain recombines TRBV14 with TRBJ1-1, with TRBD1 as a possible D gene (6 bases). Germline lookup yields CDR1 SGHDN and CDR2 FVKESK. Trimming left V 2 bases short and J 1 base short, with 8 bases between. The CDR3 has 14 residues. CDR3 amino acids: CASSQQGGNTEAFF. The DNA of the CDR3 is TGTGCCAGCAGCCAACAAGGGGGGAACACTGAAGCTTTCTTT.

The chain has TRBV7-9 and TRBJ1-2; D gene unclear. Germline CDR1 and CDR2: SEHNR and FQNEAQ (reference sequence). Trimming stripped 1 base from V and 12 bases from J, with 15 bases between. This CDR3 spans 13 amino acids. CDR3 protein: CASSLVEFVGHTF. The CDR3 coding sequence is TGTGCCAGCAGCTTAGTTGAATTTGTGGGCCACACCTTC.

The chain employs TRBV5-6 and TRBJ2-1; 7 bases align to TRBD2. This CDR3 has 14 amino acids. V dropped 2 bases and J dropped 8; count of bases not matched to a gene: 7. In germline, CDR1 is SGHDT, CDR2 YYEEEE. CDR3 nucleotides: TGTGCCAGCAGCTTCGGAGCGGGGTTGGATGAGCAGTTCTTC. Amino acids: CASSFGAGLDEQFF.

The CDR3 here is CASSLQGRNNSPLHF. The DNA for the CDR3 is TGTGCCAGCTCATTACAGGGTCGGAATAATTCACCCCTCCACTTT. The chain couples TRBV18 to TRBJ1-6; tentatively, D is TRBD1 (6 bases). CDR3 length equals 15 residues. Trimming cost V 5 bases and J 5 bases, with 13 bases left between them. Looked up from germline, CDR1 is KGHSH and CDR2 is LQKENI.

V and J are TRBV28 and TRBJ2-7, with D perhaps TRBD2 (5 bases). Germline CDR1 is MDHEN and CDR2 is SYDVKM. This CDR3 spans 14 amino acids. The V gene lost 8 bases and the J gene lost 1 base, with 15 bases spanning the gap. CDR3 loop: CASLQRVSSYEQYF. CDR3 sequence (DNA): TGTGCCAGCCTTCAGAGGGTCAGTTCCTACGAGCAGTACTTC.

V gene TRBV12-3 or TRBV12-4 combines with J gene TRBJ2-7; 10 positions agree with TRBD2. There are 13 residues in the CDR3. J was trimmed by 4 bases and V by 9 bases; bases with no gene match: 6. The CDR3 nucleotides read TGTGCCAGTTGGACTAGCGGAGAATACGAGCAGTACTTC. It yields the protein CASWTSGEYEQYF.

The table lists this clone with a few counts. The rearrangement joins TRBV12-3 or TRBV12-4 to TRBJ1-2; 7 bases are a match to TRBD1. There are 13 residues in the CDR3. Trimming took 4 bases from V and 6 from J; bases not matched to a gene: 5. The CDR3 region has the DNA TGTGCCAGCAGTTGGACCGGGACAGATGGCTACACCTTC. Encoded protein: CASSWTGTDGYTF.

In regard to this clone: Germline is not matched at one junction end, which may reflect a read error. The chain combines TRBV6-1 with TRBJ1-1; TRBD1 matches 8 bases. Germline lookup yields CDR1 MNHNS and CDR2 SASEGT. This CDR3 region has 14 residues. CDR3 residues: CASREDRGNTEAFF. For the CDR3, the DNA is TGTGCCAGCAGGGAAGACAGGGGAAACACTGAAGCTTTCTTT.

CDR3 sequence (DNA): TGTGCCAGCAGTTACCCCACAGGGACAGTTGATTACGAGCAGTACTTC. It codes for CASSYPTGTVDYEQYF. J is TRBJ2-7 and V is TRBV6-8; 7 bases match TRBD1. Losses at the gene ends were 2 bases for V and 4 bases for J; bases not matched to a gene: 11. The CDR3 loop spans 16 amino acids. Germline CDR1 reads MNHGY; CDR2 reads SAAAGT.

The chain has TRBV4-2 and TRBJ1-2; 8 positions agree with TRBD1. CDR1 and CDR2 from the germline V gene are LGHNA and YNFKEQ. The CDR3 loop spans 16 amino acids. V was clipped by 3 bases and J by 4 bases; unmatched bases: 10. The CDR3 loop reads CASSHITTGDSYGYTF. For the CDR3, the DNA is TGTGCCAGCAGCCATATAACGACAGGGGATTCCTATGGCTACACCTTC.

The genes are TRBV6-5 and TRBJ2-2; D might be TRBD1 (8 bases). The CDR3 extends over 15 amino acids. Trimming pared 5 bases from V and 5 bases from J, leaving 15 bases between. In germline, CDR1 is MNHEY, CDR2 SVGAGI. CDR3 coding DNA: TGTGCCAGCAGTCCCGACAGGGGAGGGACCGGGGAGCTGTTTTTT. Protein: CASSPDRGGTGELFF.

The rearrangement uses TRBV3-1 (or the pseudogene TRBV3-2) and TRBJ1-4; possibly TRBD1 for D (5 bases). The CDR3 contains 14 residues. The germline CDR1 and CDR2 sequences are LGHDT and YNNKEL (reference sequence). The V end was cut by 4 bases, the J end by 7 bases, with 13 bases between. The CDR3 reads CASSPSTRAEKLFF. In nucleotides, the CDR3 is TGTGCCAGCAGCCCCAGCACCAGGGCTGAAAAACTGTTTTTT.

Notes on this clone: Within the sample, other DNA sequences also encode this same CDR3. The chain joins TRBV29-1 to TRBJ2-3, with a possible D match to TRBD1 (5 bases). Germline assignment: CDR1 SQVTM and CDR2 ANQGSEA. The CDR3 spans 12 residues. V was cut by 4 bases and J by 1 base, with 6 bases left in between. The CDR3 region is CSVARGTDTQYF. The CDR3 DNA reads TGCAGCGTTGCCAGGGGCACAGATACGCAGTATTTT.

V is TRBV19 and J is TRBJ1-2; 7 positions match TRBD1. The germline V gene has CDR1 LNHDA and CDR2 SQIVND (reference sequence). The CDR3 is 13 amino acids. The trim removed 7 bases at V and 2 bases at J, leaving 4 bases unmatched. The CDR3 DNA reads TGTGCCAGTACCACGGGACAGAACTATGGCTACACCTTC. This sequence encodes CASTTGQNYGYTF.

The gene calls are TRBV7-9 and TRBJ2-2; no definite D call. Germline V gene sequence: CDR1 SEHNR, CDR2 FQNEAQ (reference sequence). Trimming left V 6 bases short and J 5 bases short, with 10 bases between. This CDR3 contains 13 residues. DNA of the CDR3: TGTGCCAGCAGGACTGCCGAAACCGGGGAGCTGTTTTTT. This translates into CASRTAETGELFF.